This record looks at one T cell receptor (beta chain) sequence and its context. Its antigen is not identified. This sample was included in a study of OX40 agonist ivuxolimab in advanced cancers. About the research overall: With ivuxolimab, an agonistic anti-OX40 (CD134) antibody, patients were treated. Points from the study as a whole: The study found that CD8+ T cells averaged more expanded clones than CD4+. The specificity for antigen of the expanded peripheral T cells was not determined. The CD4+ and CD8+ T cells in the blood had expanded clonally by week 6 at 0.1 to 3.0 mg/kg.

Produced via immunoSEQ multiplex PCR; TCRdb's table is partial and in-frame only. The repertoire holds more than 75,000 clones, with 80% to 85% as singletons. V lost 5 bases to trimming and J lost 0 bases; unmatched junction nucleotides: 7. This CDR3 has 17 residues. Germline CDR1 reads LNHDA; CDR2 reads SQIVND (reference sequence). Here the sequenced sample was CD4+ or CD8+ T cells sorted from blood, taken in a trial of the OX40 agonist ivuxolimab. The receptor was derived from an adult with an advanced solid tumor such as melanoma, head and neck, liver or kidney cancer. The chain joins TRBV19 to TRBJ1-6, with TRBD1 matching over 7 bases. Here the CDR3 reads CASSATGVSSYNSPLHF. CDR3 DNA: TGTGCCAGTAGTGCTACAGGGGTGAGCTCCTATAATTCACCCCTCCACTTT.